A selection of T cell receptor beta chains follows, all from one sample in a study of PD-L1 blockade in urothelial cancer. Data came from immunoSEQ multiplex PCR; TCRdb stores just in-frame clones and leaves some out. This table holds more than 70,000 clones, 85% to 90% found once. This sample comprised PBMCs, obtained around atezolizumab (anti-PD-L1) treatment. These receptors came from a man in his 60s with urothelial cancer. CDR3s include the opening cysteine and the closing phenylalanine or tryptophan. Fields, in order: D gene, J gene, CDR3 length, clone size, V gene, CDR3 DNA, CDR3 protein. A D gene is named only where the DNA matches it firmly. For some rows the clone size is stated as once, few or many, or as a class when expanded; others skip it.

d_gene: NA
j_gene: TRBJ1-1
len: 13
abundance: NA
v_gene: TRBV10-3
CDR3nt: TGTGCCATCAGGATAACAGGGAACACTGAAGCTTTCTTT
CDR3aa: CAIRITGNTEAFF

d_gene: TRBD2
j_gene: TRBJ2-7
len: 16
abundance: NA
v_gene: TRBV18
CDR3nt: TGTGCCAGCTCAAGGAACGGAGGCGGGAGGGCCGACGAGCAGTACTTC
CDR3aa: CASSRNGGGRADEQYF

d_gene: TRBD1
j_gene: TRBJ2-7
len: 12
abundance: few
v_gene: TRBV6-5
CDR3nt: TGTGCCAGCGGGACAGGCTCCTACGAGCAGTACTTC
CDR3aa: CASGTGSYEQYF

d_gene: NA
j_gene: TRBJ2-1
len: 11
abundance: NA
v_gene: TRBV5-6
CDR3nt: TGTGCCAGCAGCCGTGGCCGTGAGCAGTTCTTC
CDR3aa: CASSRGREQFF

d_gene: NA
j_gene: TRBJ1-6
len: 16
abundance: NA
v_gene: TRBV6-6
CDR3nt: TGTGCCAGCAGCCGCTCAATAGAAACTTATAATTCACCCCTCCACTTT
CDR3aa: CASSRSIETYNSPLHF

d_gene: TRBD1
j_gene: TRBJ1-1
len: 14
abundance: NA
v_gene: TRBV6-5
CDR3nt: TGTGCCAGCAGGCTGGGACAGGGGTACACTGAAGCTTTCTTT
CDR3aa: CASRLGQGYTEAFF

d_gene: NA
j_gene: TRBJ2-1
len: 16
abundance: once
v_gene: TRBV5-6
CDR3nt: TGTGCCAGCAGCCGGGGGGGACAGGGAAATTACAATGAGCAGTTCTTC
CDR3aa: CASSRGGQGNYNEQFF

d_gene: NA
j_gene: TRBJ1-2
len: 13
abundance: once
v_gene: TRBV28
CDR3nt: TGTGCCACCGGGGACCCGGAGGGCTATGGCTACACCTTC
CDR3aa: CATGDPEGYGYTF

d_gene: NA
j_gene: TRBJ2-7
len: 14
abundance: NA
v_gene: TRBV21-1
CDR3nt: TGTGCCAGGCTACAGGGGCTGCCCTCCTACGAGCAGTACTTC
CDR3aa: CARLQGLPSYEQYF

d_gene: TRBD2
j_gene: TRBJ2-3
len: 16
abundance: NA
v_gene: TRBV5-1
CDR3nt: TGCGCCAGCAGCTTGGCCGGAGCGGGGGGGCCCGATACGCAGTATTTT
CDR3aa: CASSLAGAGGPDTQYF

d_gene: NA
j_gene: TRBJ1-1
len: 11
abundance: NA
v_gene: TRBV20-1
CDR3nt: TGCAGTGCTCTCAGGAACACTGAAGCTTTCTTT
CDR3aa: CSALRNTEAFF

d_gene: NA
j_gene: TRBJ2-5
len: 15
abundance: NA
v_gene: TRBV9
CDR3nt: TGTGCCAGCAGCGTGGCCGCGGGGACCCAAGAGACCCAGTACTTC
CDR3aa: CASSVAAGTQETQYF

d_gene: NA
j_gene: TRBJ2-2
len: 20
abundance: NA
v_gene: TRBV9
CDR3nt: TGTGCCAGCATTTCCTTGTTGGTGGCAAAACTCCTAGGCCTCACCGGGGAGCTGTTTTTT
CDR3aa: CASISLLVAKLLGLTGELFF

d_gene: NA
j_gene: TRBJ2-5
len: 13
abundance: NA
v_gene: TRBV7-3
CDR3nt: TGTGCCAGCAGCCCGGGGGTTTTAGAGACCCAGTACTTC
CDR3aa: CASSPGVLETQYF

d_gene: NA
j_gene: TRBJ1-1
len: 17
abundance: NA
v_gene: TRBV7-2
CDR3nt: TGTGCCAGCAGCTTAGTAGCGGGGGCCCCGTCGAACACTGAAGCTTTCTTT
CDR3aa: CASSLVAGAPSNTEAFF

d_gene: NA
j_gene: TRBJ1-1
len: 13
abundance: NA
v_gene: TRBV10-1
CDR3nt: TGCGCCAGCAGTAACAGGGAAAACACTGAAGCTTTCTTT
CDR3aa: CASSNRENTEAFF